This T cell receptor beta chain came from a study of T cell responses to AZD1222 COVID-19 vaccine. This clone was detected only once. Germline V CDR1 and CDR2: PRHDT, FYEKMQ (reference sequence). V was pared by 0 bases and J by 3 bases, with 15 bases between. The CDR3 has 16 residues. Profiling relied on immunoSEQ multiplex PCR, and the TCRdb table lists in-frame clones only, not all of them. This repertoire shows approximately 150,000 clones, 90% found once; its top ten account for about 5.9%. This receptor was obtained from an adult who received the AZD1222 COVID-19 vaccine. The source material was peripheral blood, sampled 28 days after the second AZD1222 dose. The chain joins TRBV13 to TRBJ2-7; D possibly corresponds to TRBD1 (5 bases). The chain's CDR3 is CASSLGLKATGYEQYF. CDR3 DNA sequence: TGTGCCAGCAGCTTAGGCCTAAAGGCCACAGGCTACGAGCAGTACTTC.